The present entry profiles one TCR beta chain with its context. Its antigen is currently unknown. Vbeta (60) and Jbeta (13) primers were used in the PCR. Data came from immunoSEQ multiplex PCR; TCRdb stores just in-frame clones and leaves some out. This sample yields over 85,000 clones, of which 76% are seen a single time; 13% belongs to the top ten. This specimen comes from a study of cytomegalovirus exposure and HLA in healthy donors. Healthy donors of bone marrow made up the group. Points from the study as a whole: TCR beta V- and J-gene trimming was later associated with a missense DCLRE1C variant.

The CDR3 has 15 amino acids. The V gene's germline CDR1 is MDHEN and CDR2 SYDVKM. V lost 7 bases to trimming and J lost 0 bases; unmatched junction nucleotides: 8. Sample: PBMCs. The clonotype comes from a man aged 30 to 45 in good health and CMV-seropositive. The chain links TRBV28 to TRBJ2-5, with 7 bases identical to TRBD1. CDR3 sequence reads: CASITTGRNQETQYF. The CDR3 DNA reads TGTGCCAGCATTACGACAGGGAGAAACCAAGAGACCCAGTACTTC.